This T cell receptor (beta chain) comes out of a study of blood T cell repertoires in COVID-19. Assay: immunoSEQ multiplex PCR; the TCRdb copy retains only in-frame clones and omits some. The top ten clones hold about 18% of a sample with 50,000 to 75,000 clones, around 85% of them seen once. V lost 0 bases to trimming and J lost 6 bases, with 13 bases between them. The CDR3 spans 15 residues. Germline assignment: CDR1 SGDLS and CDR2 YYNGEE. Sequenced sample: peripheral blood. The source of this sequence is a man in his sixties with acute or convalescent COVID-19. This chain connects TRBV9 to TRBJ2-4; a possible D gene is TRBD1 (6 bases). The CDR3 coding sequence is TGTGCCAGCAGCGTAGGGCAGGGGTGGCGAAACATTCAGTACTTC. Encoded protein: CASSVGQGWRNIQYF.